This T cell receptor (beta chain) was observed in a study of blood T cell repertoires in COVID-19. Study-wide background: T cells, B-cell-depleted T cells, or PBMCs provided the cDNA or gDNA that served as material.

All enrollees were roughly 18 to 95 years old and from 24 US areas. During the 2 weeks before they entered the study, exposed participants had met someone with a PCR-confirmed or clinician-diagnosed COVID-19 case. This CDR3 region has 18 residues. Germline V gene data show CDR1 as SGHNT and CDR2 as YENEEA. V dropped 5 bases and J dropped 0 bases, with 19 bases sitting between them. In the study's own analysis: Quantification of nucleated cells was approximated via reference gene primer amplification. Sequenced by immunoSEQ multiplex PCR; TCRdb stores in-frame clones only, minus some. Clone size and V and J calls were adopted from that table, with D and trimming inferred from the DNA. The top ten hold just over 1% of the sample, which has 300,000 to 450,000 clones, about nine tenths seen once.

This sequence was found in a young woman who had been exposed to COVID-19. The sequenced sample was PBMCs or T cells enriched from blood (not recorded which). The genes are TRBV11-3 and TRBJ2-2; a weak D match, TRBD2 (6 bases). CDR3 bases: TGTGCCAGCAGCGACAATTGGGACTGGATTTCGAACACCGGGGAGCTGTTTTTT. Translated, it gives CASSDNWDWISNTGELFF. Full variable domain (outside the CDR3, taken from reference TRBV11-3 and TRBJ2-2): EAGVVQSPRYKIIEKKQPVAFWCNPISGHNTLYWYLQNLGQGPELLIRYENEEAVDDSQLPKDRFSAERLKGVDSTLKIQPAELGDSAVYLCASSDNWDWISNTGELFFGEGSRLTVL.